These 6 T cell receptor beta chains originate from one sample sequenced in a study of CD8 T cells in Susac syndrome. A quantity of roughly 0.5 to 1 ug RNA underwent reverse transcription using random hexamers. TCRdb fed the immunoSEQ multiplex PCR reads into MiXCR, producing one record per CDR3 protein. The sample has some 200,000 distinct CDR3 sequences, around 95% seen once. The sequenced sample consisted of CD4+ T cells from PBMCs. The receptors derive from a human donor with Susac syndrome.

This chain joins TRBV20-1 and TRBJ2-7, with D unresolved. This CDR3 comprises 10 residues. Germline CDR1 DFQATT, CDR2 SNEGSKA (reference sequence). Deletions cut 3 bases from V and 5 bases from J, with 5 bases between. CDR3: CSASAHEQYF. For the CDR3, the DNA is TGCAGTGCTAGCGCTCACGAGCAGTACTTC.

The chain links TRBV12-3 or TRBV12-4 to TRBJ2-1; 9 nucleotides match TRBD1. This CDR3 is 14 amino acids long. V shed 3 bases, J shed 9 bases, and the junction held 6 bases outside the gene matches. This CDR3 is CASSFRTGVIEQFF. The CDR3 nucleotides are TGTGCCAGCAGTTTTCGGACAGGGGTAATTGAGCAGTTCTTC.

The chain recombines TRBV5-6 with TRBJ1-2; D call uncertain. V was trimmed by 4 bases and J by 6 bases, leaving 25 bases between them. CDR1 SGHDT and CDR2 YYEEEE come from the germline V gene. The CDR3 loop spans 17 amino acids. The CDR3 is CASSPGGRAVLKNGYTF. The DNA for the CDR3 is TGTGCCAGCAGCCCGGGAGGGCGCGCCGTCTTAAAAAATGGCTACACCTTC.

V and J are TRBV29-1 and TRBJ1-1; 11 positions match TRBD1. Per the germline V gene, CDR1 is SQVTM and CDR2 is ANQGSEA. J gave up 5 bases and V 8 bases, and 10 bases lay outside the gene matches. This CDR3 contains 14 residues. The CDR3 coding sequence is TGCAGCATAAGAGGGACAGGGGGAAATACTGAAGCTTTCTTT. Protein: CSIRGTGGNTEAFF.

V usage is TRBV18 and J usage is TRBJ1-5, with 8 bases fitting TRBD1. The V segment lost 3 bases and the J segment 2 bases; nucleotides outside the gene matches: 6. The CDR3 has 16 amino acids. Looked up from germline, CDR1 is KGHSH and CDR2 is LQKENI. The CDR3 coding sequence is TGTGCCAGCTCACCTGGACAGGGCAGGGGCAATCAGCCCCAGCATTTT. Protein product: CASSPGQGRGNQPQHF. Supplemented by reference TRBV18 and TRBJ1-5, the full variable domain reads NAGVMQNPRHLVRRRGQEARLRCSPMKGHSHVYWYRQLPEEGLKFMVYLQKENIIDESGMPKERFSAEFPKEGPSILRIQQVVRGDSAAYFCASSPGQGRGNQPQHFGDGTRLSIL.

This clonotype appeared a few times. This sequence joins TRBV20-1 and TRBJ2-6, with a tentative D call TRBD2 (5 bases). Germline V CDR1 and CDR2: DFQATT, SNEGSKA (reference sequence). V was shortened by 7 bases and J by 2 bases, with 6 bases between the two germline ends. The length of the CDR3 is 12 residues. For the CDR3, the DNA is TGCAGTGGGGGAGCTGGGGCCAACGTCCTGACTTTC. Translated: CSGGAGANVLTF.